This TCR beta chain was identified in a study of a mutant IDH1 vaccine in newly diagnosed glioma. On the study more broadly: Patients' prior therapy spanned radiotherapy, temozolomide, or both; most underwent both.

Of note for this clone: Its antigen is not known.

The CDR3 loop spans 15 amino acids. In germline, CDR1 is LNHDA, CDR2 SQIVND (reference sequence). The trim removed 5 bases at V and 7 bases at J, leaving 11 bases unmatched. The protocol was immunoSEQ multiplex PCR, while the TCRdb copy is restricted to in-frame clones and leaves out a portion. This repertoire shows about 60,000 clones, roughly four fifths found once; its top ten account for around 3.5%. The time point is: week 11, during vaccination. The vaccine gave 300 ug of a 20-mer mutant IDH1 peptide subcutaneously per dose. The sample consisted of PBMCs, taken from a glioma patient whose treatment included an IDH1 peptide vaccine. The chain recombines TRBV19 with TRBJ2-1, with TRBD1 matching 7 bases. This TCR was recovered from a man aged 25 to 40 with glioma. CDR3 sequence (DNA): TGTGCCAGTAGTCCTCGGGACAGTCTTAATAATGAGCAGTTCTTC. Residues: CASSPRDSLNNEQFF.